This entry lists 9 T cell receptor beta chains sequenced from one sample in a study of metastatic and nonmetastatic thyroid tumors (dated by TCRdb to the early 2020s). No patient had received any treatment before thyroid surgery. Receptors were amplified or captured by PCR. Reads for this sample came from an Illumina HiSeq 4000. The raw public reads went through TCRdb reprocessing: fastp at Q25, MiXCR clone calling, in-frame beta chains kept. Within this sample are about 20,000 clones, with 29% of them counted one time only. The ten biggest clones cover around 27% of the sample. Sequencing was performed on tumor tissue. The source of these receptors is a male donor with papillary thyroid cancer or a benign thyroid nodule (not recorded which). Some clones in this sample may be carry-over from other donors' samples.

J is TRBJ1-5 and V is TRBV12-3 or TRBV12-4; D unresolved. Trimming removed 3 bases from V and 9 bases from J, with 12 bases in between. The CDR3 spans 13 residues. CDR3 residues: CASSFGNLGPQHF. The CDR3 nucleotides read TGTGCCAGCAGTTTCGGCAACTTAGGGCCCCAGCATTTT.

V gene TRBV12-3 or TRBV12-4 combines with J gene TRBJ2-1; TRBD1 might be the D (5 bases). The CDR3 is made up of 12 amino acids. Deletions cut 8 bases from V and 0 bases from J, with 5 bases between. CDR3 protein: CASQGSYNEQFF. Here the CDR3 DNA reads TGTGCCAGCCAGGGCTCCTACAATGAGCAGTTCTTC.

This clone was counted ten times or more. The V and J genes are TRBV9 and TRBJ1-1; 8 bases fit TRBD1. CDR1 SGDLS and CDR2 YYNGEE come from the germline V gene. The length of the CDR3 is 15 residues. V was clipped by 2 bases and J by 7 bases; unmatched bases: 10. The CDR3 is CASSVPQGESLEAFF. The DNA for the CDR3 is TGTGCCAGCAGCGTCCCACAGGGGGAATCCCTTGAAGCTTTCTTT. Together with reference TRBV9 and TRBJ1-1, the CDR3 gives the full variable domain: DSGVTQTPKHLITATGQRVTLRCSPRSGDLSVYWYQQSLDQGLQFLIQYYNGEERAKGNILERFSAQQFPDLHSELNLSSLELGDSALYFCASSVPQGESLEAFFGQGTRLTVV.

This clone was picked up many times. The genes are TRBV19 and TRBJ2-7; D may be TRBD1 (6 bases). In germline, CDR1 is LNHDA, CDR2 SQIVND (reference sequence). The CDR3 is 13 amino acids. V lost 10 bases and J 1 base, leaving 14 bases between the germline ends. The CDR3 DNA reads TGTGCCACCGCAGCCCAGGGGTCCTACGAGCAGTACTTC. Encoded protein: CATAAQGSYEQYF.

This clone was recorded once. Compared with germline, one end of the junction differs, possibly owing to a read error. V and J are TRBV2 and TRBJ2-7; 7 bases align to TRBD1. This CDR3 comprises 16 residues. Germline V gives CDR1 SNHLY, CDR2 FYNNEI. CDR3 bases: TGTGCCAGCGAGGAGGTTGGACAGGACAGCTCCTACGATCAGTACTTC. Its translation is CASEEVGQDSSYDQYF.

The rearrangement uses TRBV2 and TRBJ1-1; D gene uncertain. Trimming shortened V by 5 bases and J by 0 bases, and 16 bases separated the two germline ends. CDR3 length equals 16 residues. CDR1 is SNHLY and CDR2 is FYNNEI in the germline V gene. CDR3 in DNA: TGTGCCAGCAGTTTTAGCGGGGAATCGGTGAACACTGAAGCTTTCTTT. Protein product: CASSFSGESVNTEAFF.

The chain links TRBV5-6 to TRBJ1-6, with 7 bases fitting TRBD1. V gave up 6 bases and J gave up 6 bases; unmatched junction bases: 15. Germline-derived CDR1 and CDR2 are SGHDT and YYEEEE. This CDR3 comprises 17 residues. The CDR3 is CASNRGGRANFNSPLHF. The CDR3 region has the DNA TGTGCCAGCAACAGGGGAGGCCGGGCGAATTTTAATTCACCCCTCCACTTT.

This clone was picked up many times. The CDR3 sequence is CASSLFPRPGSWDEQYF. The CDR3 bases are TGTGCCAGCAGCTTATTTCCCCGGCCGGGATCCTGGGACGAGCAGTACTTC. The genes are TRBV11-1 and TRBJ2-7; maybe TRBD2 (5 bases). This CDR3 is 17 amino acids long. The germline V gene encodes CDR1 SGHAT and CDR2 FQDESV (reference sequence). V lost 2 bases to trimming and J lost 5 bases, with 22 bases between them.

This clone appeared many times. CDR3 in DNA: TGCAGTGCTAACGTTGGACAGGACAATCAGCCCCAGCATTTT. Translating it yields CSANVGQDNQPQHF. The chain links TRBV20-1 to TRBJ1-5; 7 bases align to TRBD1. CDR3 length equals 14 residues. The V segment lost 4 bases and the J segment 3 bases; nucleotides outside the gene matches: 6. Germline V gives CDR1 DFQATT, CDR2 SNEGSKA (reference sequence).